The clone carrying this T cell receptor beta chain showed up just a few times. The method was immunoSEQ multiplex PCR; TCRdb's version includes in-frame clones alone and lacks a portion of them. The sample contains around 140,000 clones, approximately 89% of which appear only once. This sample is part of a study of control samples from healthy donors and cancer patients. Source material: PBMCs. The clonotype originates from a man aged 45-65 years with head and neck cancer.

In DNA, the CDR3 is TGTGCCAGCTCACCACTGTGGACCTACGAGCAGTACTTC. It is translated as CASSPLWTYEQYF. The chain recombines TRBV18 with TRBJ2-7, with D unclear. Germline lookup yields CDR1 KGHSH and CDR2 LQKENI. The V gene lost 1 base and the J gene lost 2 bases, with 6 bases spanning the gap. The CDR3 sequence is 13 residues long. Full variable domain (missing parts from reference TRBV18 and TRBJ2-7): NAGVMQNPRHLVRRRGQEARLRCSPMKGHSHVYWYRQLPEEGLKFMVYLQKENIIDESGMPKERFSAEFPKEGPSILRIQQVVRGDSAAYFCASSPLWTYEQYFGPGTRLTVT.